The rows below give T cell receptor beta chains drawn from one sample of a study of stem cell transplantation in POMP-related autoinflammatory disease. Sequenced by immunoSEQ multiplex PCR; TCRdb stores in-frame clones only, minus some. This sample yields several thousand clones, of which roughly four fifths are seen a single time; around 4% belongs to the top ten. The sample taken for sequencing was a CXCR5-defined cell subset from PBMCs. These receptors were obtained from a human donor in good health. Each CDR3 is given with its conserved first and last residue. The D gene is left open where the match is weak. Some rows mark clone size as missing; the rest say once, few, many or name a class of expanded clone.

d_call,clone_size,j_call,v_call,cdr3_aa,cdr3_nt
.,.,TRBJ2-7,TRBV19,CASSQARLYEQYF,TGTGCCAGTAGTCAGGCCAGACTCTACGAGCAGTACTTC
.,.,TRBJ2-2,TRBV9,CASSIDLRTGELFF,TGTGCCAGCAGCATTGACTTGAGGACCGGGGAGCTGTTTTTT
.,.,TRBJ2-4,TRBV5-6,CASSPTGVNTKNIQYF,TGTGCCAGCAGCCCGACAGGTGTGAATACCAAAAACATTCAGTACTTC
.,.,TRBJ2-7,TRBV5-6,CASSLWGAPYEQYF,TGTGCCAGCAGCTTGTGGGGGGCGCCCTACGAGCAGTACTTC
TRBD1,.,TRBJ2-5,TRBV5-4,CASSPVGQGLETQYF,TGTGCCAGCAGCCCCGTGGGACAGGGCCTCGAGACCCAGTACTTC
.,.,TRBJ2-1,TRBV18,CASSITQRGAISYNEQFF,TGTGCCAGCTCCATAACCCAGAGGGGGGCCATCTCCTACAATGAGCAGTTCTTC
.,.,TRBJ1-2,TRBV10-2,CASSEIQGTGEDGYTF,TGCGCCAGCAGTGAGATACAGGGAACCGGGGAGGATGGCTACACCTTC
TRBD1,.,TRBJ2-5,TRBV2,CASTAGQVGPETQYF,TGTGCCAGCACCGCGGGACAGGTTGGTCCGGAGACCCAGTACTTC
TRBD1,.,TRBJ1-6,TRBV7-2,CASSSRGTGHFPLHF,TGTGCCAGCAGCTCCCGGGGGACAGGCCACTTTCCCCTCCACTTT
TRBD2,.,TRBJ2-1,TRBV15,CATGPAAGGPLLSSQQFF,TGTGCCACCGGTCCGGCAGCGGGGGGCCCCCTGCTATCGAGTCAGCAGTTCTTC
.,.,TRBJ1-6,TRBV2,CASSEQSSYNSPLHF,TGTGCCAGCAGTGAACAGAGCTCCTATAATTCACCCCTCCACTTT
.,.,TRBJ1-6,TRBV19,CASSTRQGGSPLHF,TGTGCCAGTAGTACTCGTCAGGGCGGGTCACCCCTCCACTTT
.,few,TRBJ1-2,TRBV18,CASSPELGGSFGYTF,TGTGCCAGCTCACCCGAATTAGGGGGAAGCTTTGGCTACACCTTC
.,.,TRBJ1-4,TRBV5-1,CASSKSRAANEKLFF,TGCGCCAGCAGTAAAAGCCGGGCCGCCAATGAAAAACTGTTTTTT
.,.,TRBJ2-7,TRBV27,CASSPRRGGEQYF,TGTGCCAGCAGTCCCAGGAGGGGGGGCGAGCAGTACTTC
.,.,TRBJ2-4,TRBV6-1,CASSTGGEAKNIQYF,TGTGCCAGCAGTACAGGGGGGGAGGCCAAAAACATTCAGTACTTC
TRBD2,.,TRBJ2-3,TRBV7-8,CASSLRAGGLTSTDTQYF,TGTGCCAGCAGCCTACGAGCGGGGGGCTTAACTAGCACAGATACGCAGTATTTT
.,.,TRBJ2-2,TRBV7-3,CASSPNRPANTGELFF,TGTGCCAGCAGTCCTAACAGGCCCGCGAACACCGGGGAGCTGTTTTTT
TRBD2,.,TRBJ2-7,TRBV6-6,CASRSSGRAYEQYF,TGTGCCAGCAGATCGAGCGGGAGAGCCTACGAGCAGTACTTC
.,.,TRBJ1-6,TRBV19,CASSRDSGGFNSPLHF,TGTGCCAGTAGCCGCGATTCCGGGGGATTCAATTCACCCCTCCACTTT
TRBD1,.,TRBJ1-1,TRBV19,CASSTGTGRTEAFF,TGTGCCAGTAGTACCGGGACAGGAAGAACTGAAGCTTTCTTT
TRBD1,.,TRBJ1-2,TRBV5-1,CASSLVQGAYGYTF,TGCGCCAGCAGCTTGGTGCAGGGGGCCTATGGCTACACCTTC
TRBD1,few,TRBJ1-5,TRBV27,CASSAGTGGFRNQPQHF,TGTGCCAGCAGTGCCGGGACAGGGGGGTTTCGCAATCAGCCCCAGCATTTT
TRBD1,.,TRBJ1-4,TRBV9,CASSPNRQWTGDEKLFF,TGTGCCAGCAGCCCGAACCGCCAATGGACAGGGGATGAAAAACTGTTTTTT
.,.,TRBJ2-7,TRBV5-4,CASSLEKRYEQYF,TGTGCCAGCAGCTTGGAGAAGCGCTACGAGCAGTACTTC
.,.,TRBJ2-2,TRBV5-1,CASSFRQPGDTGELFF,TGCGCCAGCAGCTTCCGGCAGCCTGGGGACACCGGGGAGCTGTTTTTT
.,.,TRBJ1-1,TRBV7-3,CASSGTENTEAFF,TGTGCCAGCAGCGGGACCGAGAACACTGAAGCTTTCTTT
.,.,TRBJ1-2,TRBV19,CASSIGTANYGYTF,TGTGCCAGTAGTATAGGGACAGCTAACTATGGCTACACCTTC
.,once,TRBJ1-2,TRBV27,CASSSRIQGTVYGYTF,TGTGCCAGCAGTTCAAGAATACAGGGAACGGTCTATGGCTACACCTTC
TRBD1,.,TRBJ2-7,TRBV9,CASSTGVSGYEQYF,TGTGCCAGCAGCACAGGGGTTTCAGGGTACGAGCAGTACTTC
.,.,TRBJ1-6,TRBV4-2,CASSPRTANSPLHF,TGTGCCAGCAGCCCTCGGACGGCAAATTCACCCCTCCACTTT
.,.,TRBJ1-5,TRBV2,CASSQAMARHQPQHF,TGTGCCAGCAGTCAGGCCATGGCGCGTCATCAGCCCCAGCATTTT
.,few,TRBJ1-5,TRBV12-5,CASEQDSNQPQHF,TGTGCTAGTGAGCAGGATAGCAATCAGCCCCAGCATTTT
.,.,TRBJ1-5,TRBV18,CASSTGGDGNQPQHF,TGTGCCAGCTCAACGGGGGGGGATGGCAATCAGCCCCAGCATTTT
TRBD2,once,TRBJ2-3,TRBV6-6,CASSPGLAGLDTQYF,TGTGCCAGCAGTCCTGGACTAGCGGGGTTAGATACGCAGTATTTT
TRBD1,.,TRBJ1-6,TRBV2,CATKGRAGQGSSYNSPLHF,TGTGCCACCAAAGGTCGGGCCGGACAGGGGAGCTCCTATAATTCACCCCTCCACTTT
.,.,TRBJ1-2,TRBV9,CASSGGTGLRYGYTF,TGTGCCAGCAGCGGCGGAACAGGGTTGAGGTATGGCTACACCTTC
.,.,TRBJ2-2,TRBV9,CASSVAPGWATGELFF,TGTGCCAGCAGCGTAGCCCCCGGGTGGGCGACCGGGGAGCTGTTTTTT
TRBD2,.,TRBJ2-7,TRBV6-5,CASSYAASGRGEQYF,TGTGCCAGCAGTTACGCCGCTAGCGGGCGGGGGGAGCAGTACTTC
.,.,TRBJ1-4,TRBV5-6,CASSLVGASEHEKLFF,TGTGCCAGCAGCTTGGTGGGCGCCAGTGAGCATGAAAAACTGTTTTTT
.,.,TRBJ2-2,TRBV7-3,CASSLGGTNTGELFF,TGTGCCAGCAGCTTGGGGGGAACGAACACCGGGGAGCTGTTTTTT
.,.,TRBJ1-3,TRBV19,CASSIPWTGAFGNTIYF,TGTGCCAGTAGTATCCCCTGGACGGGGGCTTTTGGAAACACCATATATTTT
.,.,TRBJ1-1,TRBV27,CASSPSHLNTEAFF,TGTGCCAGCAGTCCCTCCCACTTGAACACTGAAGCTTTCTTT
TRBD1,once,TRBJ2-1,TRBV6-5,CASSYDRGSYNEQFF,TGTGCCAGCAGTTACGACAGGGGCTCCTACAATGAGCAGTTCTTC